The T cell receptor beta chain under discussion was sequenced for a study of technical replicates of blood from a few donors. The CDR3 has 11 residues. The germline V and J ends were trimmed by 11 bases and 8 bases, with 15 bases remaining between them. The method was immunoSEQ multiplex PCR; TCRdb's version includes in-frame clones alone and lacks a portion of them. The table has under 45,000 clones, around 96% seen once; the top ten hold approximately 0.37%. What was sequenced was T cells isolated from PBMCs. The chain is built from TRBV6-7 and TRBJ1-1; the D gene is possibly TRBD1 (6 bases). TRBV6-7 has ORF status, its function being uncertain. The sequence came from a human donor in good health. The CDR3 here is CARSGGAEAFF. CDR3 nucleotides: TGTGCCCGGTCGGGGGGGGCAGAAGCTTTCTTT.